The rows below give T cell receptor beta chains drawn from one sample of a study of OX40 agonist ivuxolimab in advanced cancers. Sequenced by immunoSEQ multiplex PCR; TCRdb stores in-frame clones only, minus some. This sample has fewer than 85,000 clones, with just over 85% found just once. The input for sequencing was CD4+ or CD8+ T cells sorted from blood, taken in a trial of the OX40 agonist ivuxolimab. The receptors here all came from an adult with an advanced solid tumor such as melanoma, head and neck, liver or kidney cancer. The conserved cysteine and the conserved F or W are not part of the CDR3 here. Each record gives: CDR3 protein, D gene, V gene, J gene. A D gene is named only where the DNA matches it firmly.

CDR3 protein: SVINRGNTGELF; D gene: TRBD1; V gene: TRBV29-1; J gene: TRBJ2-2
CDR3 protein: ASSPGSLARQETQY; D gene: .; V gene: TRBV7-2; J gene: TRBJ2-5
CDR3 protein: ASSPGGQGGNEQF; D gene: TRBD1; V gene: TRBV7-2; J gene: TRBJ2-1
CDR3 protein: ASSKVARTSGVPYEQY; D gene: .; V gene: TRBV21-1; J gene: TRBJ2-7
CDR3 protein: ASGQAYNSPLH; D gene: TRBD1; V gene: TRBV2; J gene: TRBJ1-6
CDR3 protein: AWKGPLNTEAF; D gene: .; V gene: TRBV30; J gene: TRBJ1-1
CDR3 protein: ASSLAMGKETQY; D gene: .; V gene: TRBV7-8; J gene: TRBJ2-5
CDR3 protein: ASSLLGEATDNEQF; D gene: .; V gene: TRBV7-2; J gene: TRBJ2-1
CDR3 protein: ASSPGQGAVGYT; D gene: TRBD1; V gene: TRBV10-1; J gene: TRBJ1-2
CDR3 protein: ASSVSGLAVSYNEQF; D gene: TRBD2; V gene: TRBV7-6; J gene: TRBJ2-1
CDR3 protein: AISRAGEEAF; D gene: .; V gene: TRBV10-3; J gene: TRBJ1-1
CDR3 protein: ASSWGQGDTEAF; D gene: TRBD1; V gene: TRBV4-3; J gene: TRBJ1-1
CDR3 protein: ATSPWEGGQPQH; D gene: .; V gene: TRBV15; J gene: TRBJ1-5
CDR3 protein: ASHPGTEGYEQY; D gene: .; V gene: TRBV28; J gene: TRBJ2-7
CDR3 protein: ASSYQAGSANKQF; D gene: .; V gene: TRBV6-5; J gene: TRBJ2-1
CDR3 protein: ASIGWGGLYGYT; D gene: .; V gene: TRBV19; J gene: TRBJ1-2